One sample yielded the 25 T cell receptor beta chains listed below, sequenced in a study of cytomegalovirus exposure and HLA in healthy donors (dated by TCRdb to 2016 to 2017). Libraries came from the immunoSEQ multiplex PCR assay. Entries here come from immuneACCESS through TCRdb and include only in-frame sequences with V and J called. Some clones fail to appear in such tables; in the studies checked, an unresolved V gene covers under half of the shortfall, and the cause of the remainder is unknown. For this sample there are some 110,000 clones; approximately 85% appear just once. The ten largest clones capture around 5% of the sample. Sequencing was carried out using PBMCs. The source is a man aged 18 to 35 in good health and CMV-seronegative.

The V call is TRBV10-3, the J call TRBJ1-2; D gene uncertain. Trimming left V 0 bases short and J 4 bases short, with 12 bases between. The length of the CDR3 is 15 residues. Germline CDR1 ENHRY, CDR2 SYGVKD. The CDR3 DNA reads as TGTGCCATCAGTGAGTCCACAAGAGCGGGCTATGGCTACACCTTC. Its protein product is CAISESTRAGYGYTF.

The chain recombines TRBV18 with TRBJ2-1, with a weak D call TRBD2 (6 bases). This CDR3 has 16 amino acids. Trimming removed 6 bases at V and 3 bases at J, with 18 bases between. Per the germline V gene, CDR1 is KGHSH and CDR2 is LQKENI. The CDR3 sequence: CASSSYGTSFYNEQFF. CDR3 DNA: TGTGCCAGCTCTTCGTATGGGACTTCCTTCTACAATGAGCAGTTCTTC.

The chain links TRBV30 to TRBJ2-5; 9 bases are shared with TRBD2. Per the germline V gene, CDR1 is GTSNPN and CDR2 is SVGIG (reference sequence). The length of the CDR3 is 14 residues. The V gene end was trimmed by 6 bases and the J gene end by 1 base; junction bases not matched to a gene: 6. The CDR3 DNA is TGTGCCTGCCCGAATAGCGGGGGCCAAGAGACCCAGTACTTC. It encodes CACPNSGGQETQYF.

The chain carries TRBV14 and TRBJ2-5, with 11 nucleotides matching TRBD1. The V gene's germline CDR1 is SGHDN and CDR2 FVKESK. This CDR3 contains 15 residues. After removal of 4 bases from V and 5 bases from J, the junction contained 6 bases not matched to a gene. The CDR3, as DNA: TGTGCCAGCAGCCCTCGGACAGGGGGCGGTGAGACCCAGTACTTC. Translated: CASSPRTGGGETQYF.

In DNA form, the CDR3 reads TGTGCCAGCAGCGTAGAAGGGAGGTCGGTGGCCGGGGAGCTGTTTTTT. Translating gives CASSVEGRSVAGELFF. The chain combines TRBV9 with TRBJ2-2, with a tentative D call TRBD2 (6 bases). Germline loops: CDR1 SGDLS, CDR2 YYNGEE. V lost 0 bases, J lost 6 bases, and 15 bases lay in between. This CDR3 region has 16 residues. The variable domain in full, with the rest retrieved from reference TRBV9 and TRBJ2-2, is DSGVTQTPKHLITATGQRVTLRCSPRSGDLSVYWYQQSLDQGLQFLIQYYNGEERAKGNILERFSAQQFPDLHSELNLSSLELGDSALYFCASSVEGRSVAGELFFGEGSRLTVL.

The chain couples TRBV10-3 to TRBJ1-2, with 7 bases matching TRBD1. Germline V gives CDR1 ENHRY, CDR2 SYGVKD. Trimming at V came to 0 bases and at J to 4 bases, leaving 11 bases not matched to a gene. The CDR3 contains 17 residues. The CDR3, as DNA: TGTGCCATCAGTGAGTCTAGGGACCCGGGACAGATCTATGGCTACACCTTC. It codes for CAISESRDPGQIYGYTF.

J is TRBJ2-5 and V is TRBV5-4; 10 bases align to TRBD1. The CDR3 has 15 residues. The J segment lost 4 bases and the V segment lost 5 bases, leaving 8 bases of the junction unmatched. Germline V gene sequence: CDR1 SGHNT, CDR2 YYREEE (reference sequence). In nucleotides, the CDR3 is TGTGCCAGCAGGGCGGTGACAGGGGGCCCAGAGACCCAGTACTTC. It translates to CASRAVTGGPETQYF.

This chain joins TRBV12-5 and TRBJ2-2, with 9 bases lining up with TRBD2. This CDR3 has 18 residues. Trimming at V came to 9 bases and at J to 3 bases, leaving 17 bases not matched to a gene. The germline CDR1 and CDR2 sequences are LGHNT and FRNRAP. The CDR3 loop is CASLNGLAGTRDTGELFF. In nucleotides, the CDR3 is TGTGCTAGCTTAAATGGGCTAGCGGGGACGCGAGACACCGGGGAGCTGTTTTTT.

The chain combines TRBV7-2 with TRBJ2-5; 12 bases line up with TRBD2. The CDR3 extends over 15 amino acids. The junction had 2 bases not matched to a gene; V was cut back by 2 bases and J by 4 bases. The germline gives CDR1 SGHTA, CDR2 FQGNSA. The CDR3 bases are TGTGCCAGCAGCTTACAGGGACTAGCGGGAGAGACCCAGTACTTC. This translates into CASSLQGLAGETQYF.

This clone was counted a single time. The chain is built from TRBV5-1 and TRBJ1-2; no clear D gene. From germline, CDR1 is SGHRS and CDR2 YFSETQ. The CDR3 contains 14 residues. Deletions cut 0 bases from V and 10 bases from J, with 16 bases between. The CDR3: CASSLEGGMDVYTF. The CDR3 coding sequence is TGCGCCAGCAGCTTGGAGGGAGGTATGGATGTCTACACCTTC. Full variable domain (remainder filled in from reference TRBV5-1 and TRBJ1-2): KAGVTQTPRYLIKTRGQQVTLSCSPISGHRSVSWYQQTPGQGLQFLFEYFSETQRNKGNFPGRFSGRQFSNSRSEMNVSTLELGDSALYLCASSLEGGMDVYTFGSGTRLTVV.

The chain uses TRBV29-1 and TRBJ2-6; TRBD1 aligns across 8 bases. Trimming cost V 6 bases and J 4 bases; bases outside gene matches: 5. This CDR3 is built from 14 residues. In germline, CDR1 is SQVTM, CDR2 ANQGSEA. CDR3: CSVATGAGANVLTF. In nucleotides, the CDR3 is TGCAGCGTAGCGACAGGGGCCGGGGCCAACGTCCTGACTTTC.

This chain connects TRBV9 to TRBJ2-2; 7 bases fit TRBD2. The CDR3 is 15 residues long. Germline CDR1 reads SGDLS; CDR2 reads YYNGEE. V lost 4 bases, J lost 6 bases, and 9 bases stayed unmatched. This chain's CDR3 is CASSTSPGGPGELFF. The CDR3 DNA reads TGTGCCAGCAGCACCTCCCCGGGAGGCCCCGGGGAGCTGTTTTTT.

V is TRBV19 and J is TRBJ1-5; 7 nucleotides match TRBD1. The CDR3 runs to 17 residues. Germline CDR1 and CDR2: LNHDA and SQIVND (reference sequence). V lost 8 bases and J lost 4; bases outside the gene matches: 17. The CDR3 loop reads CASRNLLGTALNQPQHF. The CDR3 DNA sequence: TGTGCCAGTCGTAACCTCCTCGGGACAGCACTTAATCAGCCCCAGCATTTT.

V is TRBV7-9 and J is TRBJ2-7, with D tentatively TRBD1 (6 bases). Between the trimmed V and J ends, which lost 7 bases and 3 bases, there was a span of 13 bases. Per germline, CDR1 SEHNR and CDR2 FQNEAQ (reference sequence). The CDR3 contains 13 residues. CDR3 DNA: TGTGCCAGCACCTCGGGACAATACTACGAGCAGTACTTC. It translates to CASTSGQYYEQYF. The variable domain in full, completed from reference TRBV7-9 and TRBJ2-7, reads DTGVSQNPRHKITKRGQNVTFRCDPISEHNRLYWYRQTLGQGPEFLTYFQNEAQLEKSRLLSDRFSAERPKGSFSTLEIQRTEQGDSAMYLCASTSGQYYEQYFGPGTRLTVT.

The V gene is TRBV19, the J gene TRBJ2-3; no firm D call. CDR3 length equals 14 residues. Germline V gives CDR1 LNHDA, CDR2 SQIVND (reference sequence). V was pared by 1 base and J by 3 bases, with 8 bases between. The CDR3 DNA reads TGTGCCAGTAGTATAGGTAGCCCGACAGATACGCAGTATTTT. Protein sequence: CASSIGSPTDTQYF.

A single count supports this clone. V and J are TRBV19 and TRBJ1-4; 9 bases map to TRBD1. This CDR3 comprises 15 residues. The junction had 11 bases not matched to a gene; V was cut back by 4 bases and J by 11 bases. The germline V gene has CDR1 LNHDA and CDR2 SQIVND (reference sequence). The CDR3 here is CASSTAGTGSKKLFF. The DNA for the CDR3 is TGTGCCAGTAGTACCGCCGGGACAGGGTCGAAGAAACTGTTTTTT.

The rearrangement links TRBV29-1 to TRBJ1-2; 8 nucleotides match TRBD1. V gave up 5 bases and J gave up 8 bases; unmatched junction bases: 7. The CDR3 totals 12 residues. Germline V lookup: CDR1 SQVTM, CDR2 ANQGSEA. CDR3 loop: CSVPGQVVGYTF. The CDR3 region has the DNA TGCAGCGTTCCGGGACAGGTTGTGGGCTACACCTTC.

This clone showed up just once. The CDR3 bases are TGTGCCAGCAGCAAAGGTGAGAGCGGAACTAGCACAGATACGCAGTATTTT. Protein sequence: CASSKGESGTSTDTQYF. The genes are TRBV21-1 and TRBJ2-3; the table's D call TRBD2 went unverified against the DNA. TRBV21-1 is a documented pseudogene. The CDR3 contains 17 residues.

This chain joins TRBV30 and TRBJ1-5, with 7 bases identical to TRBD1. This CDR3 contains 15 residues. From germline, CDR1 is GTSNPN and CDR2 SVGIG (reference sequence). V trimming: 5 bases; J trimming: 7 bases; junction bases outside the gene matches: 14. The CDR3 sequence: CAWGLIQGPGQPQHF. CDR3 DNA sequence: TGTGCCTGGGGATTAATACAGGGGCCAGGACAGCCCCAGCATTTT. The full variable domain, rest sourced from reference TRBV30 and TRBJ1-5, is SQTIHQWPATLVQPVGSPLSLECTVEGTSNPNLYWYRQAAGRGLQLLFYSVGIGQISSEVPQNLSASRPQDRQFILSSKKLLLSDSGFYLCAWGLIQGPGQPQHFGDGTRLSIL.

V and J are TRBV29-1 and TRBJ1-1; D unresolved. Trimming removed 0 bases from V and 1 base from J, with 18 bases in between. Germline V gene sequence: CDR1 SQVTM, CDR2 ANQGSEA. The CDR3 runs 17 residues. In DNA form, the CDR3 reads TGCAGCGTTGAAGATTCGAGTATCCTAACGGGGAACACTGAAGCTTTCTTT. Residues: CSVEDSSILTGNTEAFF.

The rearrangement joins TRBV12-5 to TRBJ2-3; D is undetermined. Germline V lookup: CDR1 LGHNT, CDR2 FRNRAP. The length of the CDR3 is 14 residues. Trimming pared 4 bases from V and 2 bases from J, leaving 10 bases between. In nucleotides, the CDR3 is TGTGCTAGTGGTTCGGTGGGCCACACAGATACGCAGTATTTT. Residues: CASGSVGHTDTQYF.

This chain connects TRBV11-1 to TRBJ2-2; tentatively, D is TRBD1 (7 bases). This CDR3 contains 14 residues. In germline, CDR1 is SGHAT, CDR2 FQDESV (reference sequence). V was clipped by 3 bases and J by 5 bases, with 10 bases between them. This CDR3 reads CASSLRDRTGELFF. The CDR3 coding sequence is TGTGCCAGCAGCTTGCGGGACAGAACCGGGGAGCTGTTTTTT. Variable domain in full (rest from reference TRBV11-1 and TRBJ2-2): EAEVAQSPRYKITEKSQAVAFWCDPISGHATLYWYRQILGQGPELLVQFQDESVVDDSQLPKDRFSAERLKGVDSTLKIQPAELGDSAMYLCASSLRDRTGELFFGEGSRLTVL.

The rearrangement links TRBV10-2 to TRBJ2-7; D remains ambiguous. CDR3 size: 16 residues. The V gene lost 0 bases and the J gene lost 6 bases, with 18 bases spanning the gap. The germline CDR1 and CDR2 sequences are WSHSY and SAAADI. The CDR3 nucleotides read TGCGCCAGCAGTGAGTCGACTCGGCCTAAGGTGGGCGAGCAGTACTTC. Translating gives CASSESTRPKVGEQYF.

In its sample, this clone was seen once. V is TRBV9 and J is TRBJ2-2, with unresolved D. The CDR3 runs to 16 residues. V lost 2 bases and J 0 bases, leaving 11 bases between the germline ends. Germline CDR1 is SGDLS and CDR2 is YYNGEE. The CDR3 DNA sequence: TGTGCCAGCAGCGTCCATAGTCAGGCGAACACCGGGGAGCTGTTTTTT. It is translated as CASSVHSQANTGELFF.

This clone occurred once. The chain has TRBV9 and TRBJ2-1, with 9 positions matching TRBD2. With 3 bases clipped from V and 6 bases from J, the junction kept 4 bases outside the gene matches. The CDR3 totals 14 residues. The germline V gene encodes CDR1 SGDLS and CDR2 YYNGEE. In DNA form, the CDR3 reads TGTGCCAGCAGCGCCGGGACTAGCATCAATGAGCAGTTCTTC. Translating gives CASSAGTSINEQFF.